This T cell receptor beta chain was documented in a study of CD8 T cells in ankylosing spondylitis. This clonotype was seen only a few times. Its antigen is unknown. CDR1 ENHRY and CDR2 SYGVKD come from the germline V gene. V was trimmed by 11 bases and J by 2 bases, leaving 15 bases between them. There are 13 residues in the CDR3. General observations from the study: What appeared characteristic of ankylosing spondylitis blood was a TCR beta motif of fewer than ten highly homologous variants.

Quantitative molecular-barcoded 5'-RACE generated the TCR beta libraries. MiXCR was run by TCRdb on the 5' RACE reads, yielding one entry per CDR3 protein. The table shows roughly 350,000 distinct CDR3 sequences, with around 7.6% occurring only once. The source is a male donor with ankylosing spondylitis. Sequencing was done on a sample of blood, either unsorted or a sorted T cell fraction (not recorded which). The J gene is TRBJ2-5, the V gene TRBV10-3; D is unresolved. The CDR3 sequence is CAVGSRAQETQYF. DNA of the CDR3: TGTGCCGTCGGAAGCAGAGCTCAAGAGACCCAGTACTTC.